This entry lists 8 T cell receptor beta chains sequenced from one sample in a study of cytomegalovirus exposure and HLA in healthy donors. 13 Jbeta primers and 60 Vbeta primers were used for the PCR. Generated by immunoSEQ multiplex PCR, the TCRdb table keeps only in-frame clones and is missing some. The table lists around 74,000 clones, 79% of them singletons. The sample was PBMCs. The receptors derive from a man aged 25-45 years in good health and CMV-seronegative.

The chain recombines TRBV18 with TRBJ1-1; the D gene is possibly TRBD1 (6 bases). This CDR3 contains 16 residues. Trimming left V 1 base short and J 5 bases short, with 17 bases between. The germline CDR1 and CDR2 sequences are KGHSH and LQKENI. CDR3 sequence (DNA): TGTGCCAGCTCACCACTGGGGGACATGGGTGGAACTGAAGCTTTCTTT. This sequence encodes CASSPLGDMGGTEAFF. The variable domain in full, completed from reference TRBV18 and TRBJ1-1, reads NAGVMQNPRHLVRRRGQEARLRCSPMKGHSHVYWYRQLPEEGLKFMVYLQKENIIDESGMPKERFSAEFPKEGPSILRIQQVVRGDSAAYFCASSPLGDMGGTEAFFGQGTRLTVV.

V and J are TRBV11-2 and TRBJ2-7; D unclear. The CDR3 covers 13 residues. V was clipped by 1 base and J by 2 bases, with 6 bases between them. Germline CDR1 SGHAT, CDR2 FQNNGV. CDR3 sequence: CASSLARAYEQYF. The CDR3 DNA sequence: TGTGCCAGCAGCTTAGCCCGAGCCTACGAGCAGTACTTC. Drawing the rest from reference TRBV11-2 and TRBJ2-7, the complete variable domain is EAGVAQSPRYKIIEKRQSVAFWCNPISGHATLYWYQQILGQGPKLLIQFQNNGVVDDSQLPKDRFSAERLKGVDSTLKIQPAKLEDSAVYLCASSLARAYEQYFGPGTRLTVT.

The rearrangement uses TRBV28 and TRBJ1-5; 7 positions match TRBD1. Unmatched junction bases numbered 6, after V lost 7 bases and J lost 0 bases. Per germline, CDR1 MDHEN and CDR2 SYDVKM. The CDR3 totals 15 residues. The CDR3 DNA sequence: TGTGCCAGCACCGCACAGGGGCTTAGCAATCAGCCCCAGCATTTT. Amino acids: CASTAQGLSNQPQHF. The full variable domain, rest sourced from reference TRBV28 and TRBJ1-5, is DVKVTQSSRYLVKRTGEKVFLECVQDMDHENMFWYRQDPGLGLRLIYFSYDVKMKEKGDIPEGYSVSREKKERFSLILESASTNQTSMYLCASTAQGLSNQPQHFGDGTRLSIL.

J is TRBJ2-2 and V is TRBV11-2, with D perhaps matching TRBD1 (6 bases). V lost 4 bases, J lost 1 base, and 13 bases lay in between. Germline V CDR1 and CDR2: SGHAT, FQNNGV. This CDR3 has 16 amino acids. The CDR3 DNA follows: TGTGCCAGCAGCTCGTTGACAGGATGGAACACCGGGGAGCTGTTTTTT. Its protein product is CASSSLTGWNTGELFF.

This chain links TRBV7-9 with TRBJ2-7; weak D call: TRBD1 (6 bases). The CDR3 covers 12 residues. V lost 6 bases and J 6 bases, leaving 12 bases between the germline ends. In germline, CDR1 is SEHNR, CDR2 FQNEAQ (reference sequence). The CDR3 DNA sequence: TGTGCCAGCAGTTACGGACAGCGCGAGCAGTACTTC. Encoded protein: CASSYGQREQYF.

The chain joins TRBV5-1 to TRBJ2-1; perhaps TRBD1 as D (6 bases). The CDR3 spans 15 residues. Germline V gene data show CDR1 as SGHRS and CDR2 as YFSETQ. Trimming pared 1 base from V and 9 bases from J, leaving 17 bases between. The DNA for the CDR3 is TGCGCCAGCAGCTTGAGGGGGAGCCCCCCCAGTGAGCAGTTCTTC. This encodes CASSLRGSPPSEQFF. Based on the CDR3 plus reference TRBV5-1 and TRBJ2-1, the full variable domain is KAGVTQTPRYLIKTRGQQVTLSCSPISGHRSVSWYQQTPGQGLQFLFEYFSETQRNKGNFPGRFSGRQFSNSRSEMNVSTLELGDSALYLCASSLRGSPPSEQFFGPGTRLTVL.

The rearrangement joins TRBV7-9 to TRBJ1-5; D remains unclear. V lost 4 bases and J 4 bases, leaving 14 bases between the germline ends. The CDR3 length is 15 residues. Germline V gene sequence: CDR1 SEHNR, CDR2 FQNEAQ (reference sequence). CDR3 in amino acids: CASSSNSNGNQPQHF. Here the CDR3 DNA reads TGTGCCAGCAGCTCCAACTCTAACGGTAATCAGCCCCAGCATTTT.

The rearrangement links TRBV4-3 to TRBJ1-6; TRBD1 matches at 10 bases. The CDR3 loop spans 16 amino acids. The V segment lost 2 bases and the J segment 11 bases; nucleotides outside the gene matches: 9. CDR1 and CDR2 (germline): LGHNA, YSLEER. The CDR3 sequence is CASSQSGTGVTAPLHF. CDR3 bases: TGCGCCAGCAGCCAATCAGGGACAGGGGTTACGGCACCCCTCCACTTT.